The present TCR beta chain was sequenced within a study of T cell repertoires in cytomegalovirus infection. General observations from the study: Dominant in the ex vivo response were TCR beta clonotypes restricted by HLA-C and specific for CMV.

A single record per CDR3 protein comes from TCRdb applying MiXCR to the reads. This sample yields around 750,000 distinct CDR3 sequences, of which roughly 33% are seen a single time; around 12% belongs to the top ten. As concerns this clonotype: Antigen: not known.

Trimming removed 1 base at V and 10 bases at J, with 16 bases between. Germline CDR1 reads SGHVS; CDR2 reads FNYEAQ. The CDR3 loop spans 14 amino acids. The chain carries TRBV7-6 and TRBJ1-2, with D unresolved. The sequencing used cultured CD8+ T cells from PBMCs, collected from culture after CMV antigen stimulation. The receptor comes from a human donor in good health (CMV status not recorded). Some clones in this sample may be carry-over from other donors' samples. CDR3 residues: CASSLEGSLFVYTF. The CDR3 DNA reads TGTGCCAGCAGCTTAGAAGGGTCCCTTTTCGTCTACACCTTC. The full variable domain, its missing parts supplied by reference TRBV7-6 and TRBJ1-2, is GAGVSQSPRYKVTKRGQDVALRCDPISGHVSLYWYRQALGQGPEFLTYFNYEAQQDKSGLPNDRFSAERPEGSISTLTIQRTEQRDSAMYRCASSLEGSLFVYTFGSGTRLTVV.